A selection of T cell receptor beta chains follows, all from one sample in a study of T-cell reconstitution after alpha-beta-depleted transplantation in children. TCRdb re-called the PCR reads through MiXCR, storing one row per CDR3 protein. The data contain around 90,000 distinct CDR3 sequences, around 15% of them singletons. Source: PBMCs, mostly from graft donor cells, taken 180 days after TCRalphabeta/CD19-depleted stem cell transplant. The receptors stem from a male patient between 2 and 10 years old who had a stem cell transplant for acute lymphoblastic leukemia, so the T cells may come from the graft donor. CDR3s include the opening cysteine and the closing phenylalanine or tryptophan. D genes are given only for firm matches. Size tells how often a clone was seen (once, few, many) or the class of an expanded clone, and some rows leave it out.

v_call: TRBV7-9; d_call: NA; j_call: TRBJ1-2; clone_size: many; cdr3_aa: CASSAKDFDTNYGYTF; cdr3_nt: TGTGCCAGCAGCGCCAAAGACTTCGACACCAACTATGGCTACACCTTC
v_call: TRBV4-2; d_call: NA; j_call: TRBJ2-7; clone_size: few; cdr3_aa: CASSQRSSGLTYEQYF; cdr3_nt: TGTGCCAGCAGCCAAAGGAGCTCAGGCTTAACCTACGAGCAGTACTTC
v_call: TRBV20-1; d_call: NA; j_call: TRBJ2-2; clone_size: few; cdr3_aa: CSARDLRGKNTGELFF; cdr3_nt: TGCAGTGCTAGAGACTTGCGCGGGAAGAACACCGGGGAGCTGTTTTTT
v_call: TRBV27; d_call: TRBD2; j_call: TRBJ2-5; clone_size: few; cdr3_aa: CASSLSAGHVRLDF; cdr3_nt: TGTGCCAGCAGTTTATCAGCGGGGCACGTTCGGTTGGACTTC
v_call: TRBV18; d_call: NA; j_call: TRBJ1-4; clone_size: NA; cdr3_aa: CASSPGENEKLFF; cdr3_nt: TGTGCCAGCTCACCAGGGGAAAATGAAAAACTGTTTTTT
v_call: TRBV29-1; d_call: TRBD2; j_call: TRBJ2-3; clone_size: NA; cdr3_aa: CSVEVAGGTDTQYF; cdr3_nt: TGCAGCGTTGAAGTCGCGGGGGGGACAGATACGCAGTATTTT
v_call: TRBV7-9; d_call: TRBD1; j_call: TRBJ1-2; clone_size: NA; cdr3_aa: CASSLGGGQDPRGYTF; cdr3_nt: TGTGCCAGCAGCTTAGGTGGAGGACAGGACCCGCGGGGCTACACCTTC
v_call: TRBV2; d_call: TRBD2; j_call: TRBJ2-2; clone_size: NA; cdr3_aa: CASGSGTSGFIENTGELFF; cdr3_nt: TGTGCCAGCGGATCCGGGACTAGCGGGTTTATTGAGAACACCGGGGAGCTGTTTTTT
v_call: TRBV4-3; d_call: NA; j_call: TRBJ2-3; clone_size: many; cdr3_aa: CASSQDPRDITDTQYF; cdr3_nt: TGCGCCAGCAGCCAAGATCCTCGGGACATCACAGATACGCAGTATTTT
v_call: TRBV20-1; d_call: NA; j_call: TRBJ2-1; clone_size: few; cdr3_aa: CSARGLGGSSYNEQFF; cdr3_nt: TGCAGTGCTAGAGGTCTCGGGGGTAGTTCCTACAATGAGCAGTTCTTC
v_call: TRBV24-1; d_call: TRBD1; j_call: TRBJ1-1; clone_size: few; cdr3_aa: CATRSGQGRFFAFF; cdr3_nt: TGTGCCACCAGATCGGGACAGGGTAGGTTTTTCGCTTTCTTT
v_call: TRBV20-1; d_call: TRBD2; j_call: TRBJ2-5; clone_size: few; cdr3_aa: CSARERGGLKTQYF; cdr3_nt: TGCAGTGCTAGAGAGCGGGGGGGCTTGAAGACCCAGTACTTC
v_call: TRBV5-1; d_call: TRBD1; j_call: TRBJ1-1; clone_size: NA; cdr3_aa: CASSYTGDTEAFF; cdr3_nt: TGCGCCAGCAGCTACACAGGGGACACTGAAGCTTTCTTT
v_call: TRBV18; d_call: NA; j_call: TRBJ1-5; clone_size: NA; cdr3_aa: CASSPHDVRNNQPQHF; cdr3_nt: TGTGCCAGCTCACCTCATGACGTCAGAAACAATCAGCCCCAGCATTTT
v_call: TRBV9; d_call: NA; j_call: TRBJ2-3; clone_size: few; cdr3_aa: CASSVGGVVDTQYF; cdr3_nt: TGTGCCAGCAGCGTAGGAGGGGTTGTAGATACGCAGTATTTT
v_call: TRBV20-1; d_call: NA; j_call: TRBJ2-7; clone_size: NA; cdr3_aa: CSARDPAGGEYEQYF; cdr3_nt: TGCAGTGCTAGAGATCCTGCAGGGGGGGAGTACGAGCAGTACTTC
v_call: TRBV5-1; d_call: TRBD1; j_call: TRBJ1-5; clone_size: few; cdr3_aa: CASRNGDRDDQPQHF; cdr3_nt: TGCGCCAGCAGAAATGGGGACAGGGATGATCAGCCCCAGCATTTT
v_call: TRBV20-1; d_call: TRBD1; j_call: TRBJ1-2; clone_size: many; cdr3_aa: CSARDSYGYTF; cdr3_nt: TGCAGTGCTCGGGACAGCTATGGCTACACCTTC
v_call: TRBV5-1; d_call: NA; j_call: TRBJ1-1; clone_size: NA; cdr3_aa: CASSRIGQLNTEAFF; cdr3_nt: TGCGCCAGCAGCAGGATCGGACAGCTGAACACTGAAGCTTTCTTT
v_call: TRBV20-1; d_call: NA; j_call: TRBJ1-4; clone_size: NA; cdr3_aa: CSARDPDEKLFF; cdr3_nt: TGCAGTGCTAGAGACCCCGATGAAAAACTGTTTTTT
v_call: TRBV7-6; d_call: NA; j_call: TRBJ2-3; clone_size: few; cdr3_aa: CASSPRTENTDTQYF; cdr3_nt: TGTGCCAGCAGCCCCCGGACAGAAAACACAGATACGCAGTATTTT
v_call: TRBV7-9; d_call: NA; j_call: TRBJ1-5; clone_size: NA; cdr3_aa: CASSLAASNQPQHF; cdr3_nt: TGTGCCAGCAGCTTAGCGGCCTCCAATCAGCCCCAGCATTTT
v_call: TRBV12-3/TRBV12-4; d_call: TRBD2; j_call: TRBJ2-1; clone_size: few; cdr3_aa: CASSPRLAGGPLDEQFF; cdr3_nt: TGTGCCAGCAGTCCGCGACTAGCGGGGGGCCCTTTGGATGAGCAGTTCTTC
v_call: TRBV7-6; d_call: TRBD1; j_call: TRBJ1-1; clone_size: many; cdr3_aa: CASSPRGGQGEGTEAFF; cdr3_nt: TGTGCCAGCAGCCCCAGGGGGGGACAGGGGGAAGGCACTGAAGCTTTCTTT
v_call: TRBV3-1; d_call: TRBD1; j_call: TRBJ1-1; clone_size: NA; cdr3_aa: CASSQGDRDHTEAFF; cdr3_nt: TGTGCCAGCAGCCAAGGGGACAGGGATCACACTGAAGCTTTCTTT
v_call: TRBV7-8; d_call: NA; j_call: TRBJ1-1; clone_size: NA; cdr3_aa: CASSLEGGSTEAFF; cdr3_nt: TGTGCCAGCAGCTTAGAAGGAGGGAGTACTGAAGCTTTCTTT
v_call: TRBV6-2/TRBV6-3; d_call: TRBD1; j_call: TRBJ1-5; clone_size: NA; cdr3_aa: CASSYSLGFWDRTTPYSNQPQHF; cdr3_nt: TGTGCCAGCAGTTACTCTCTCGGGTTTTGGGACAGAACTACCCCTTATAGCAATCAGCCCCAGCATTTT
v_call: TRBV5-1; d_call: TRBD2; j_call: TRBJ2-4; clone_size: NA; cdr3_aa: CASSQSGGARFVDIQYF; cdr3_nt: TGCGCCAGCAGCCAAAGCGGGGGCGCTCGGTTTGTGGACATTCAGTACTTC
v_call: TRBV20-1; d_call: NA; j_call: TRBJ2-2; clone_size: NA; cdr3_aa: CSARDHGRGETGELFF; cdr3_nt: TGCAGTGCTAGAGATCATGGCAGGGGAGAAACCGGGGAGCTGTTTTTT
v_call: TRBV15; d_call: NA; j_call: TRBJ2-2; clone_size: NA; cdr3_aa: CATSPWSTRTGELFF; cdr3_nt: TGTGCCACCAGTCCTTGGTCCACGAGGACCGGGGAGCTGTTTTTT
v_call: TRBV4-2; d_call: TRBD2; j_call: TRBJ2-7; clone_size: NA; cdr3_aa: CASSQVIATSGDYEQYF; cdr3_nt: TGTGCCAGCAGCCAAGTTATCGCCACTAGCGGGGACTACGAGCAGTACTTC
v_call: TRBV30; d_call: TRBD2; j_call: TRBJ2-7; clone_size: NA; cdr3_aa: CARSGGYEQYF; cdr3_nt: TGTGCCCGTTCGGGGGGATACGAGCAGTACTTC
v_call: TRBV7-2; d_call: TRBD2; j_call: TRBJ2-3; clone_size: few; cdr3_aa: CASSLALAGGPDTQYF; cdr3_nt: TGTGCCAGCAGCTTAGCCCTAGCGGGGGGGCCGGATACGCAGTATTTT
v_call: TRBV20-1; d_call: NA; j_call: TRBJ2-3; clone_size: NA; cdr3_aa: CSARRGRRIRTDTQYF; cdr3_nt: TGCAGTGCTAGAAGAGGTAGACGGATACGCACAGATACGCAGTATTTT
v_call: TRBV7-2; d_call: NA; j_call: TRBJ2-5; clone_size: NA; cdr3_aa: CASSLDGHEETQYF; cdr3_nt: TGTGCCAGCAGCTTAGACGGACATGAAGAGACCCAGTACTTC
v_call: TRBV9; d_call: TRBD2; j_call: TRBJ2-3; clone_size: few; cdr3_aa: CASSVWEGQGDTQYF; cdr3_nt: TGTGCCAGCAGCGTATGGGAGGGCCAAGGAGATACGCAGTATTTT
v_call: TRBV7-9; d_call: NA; j_call: TRBJ1-3; clone_size: NA; cdr3_aa: CASSLLSGNTIYF; cdr3_nt: TGTGCCAGCAGCTTACTCTCTGGAAACACCATATATTTT
v_call: TRBV18; d_call: NA; j_call: TRBJ2-5; clone_size: few; cdr3_aa: CASSMSGSQETQYF; cdr3_nt: TGTGCCAGCTCAATGAGCGGCAGCCAAGAGACCCAGTACTTC
v_call: TRBV3-1; d_call: TRBD2; j_call: TRBJ2-2; clone_size: few; cdr3_aa: CASSQSTSGGRNTGELFF; cdr3_nt: TGTGCCAGCAGCCAGTCGACTAGCGGGGGGCGGAACACCGGGGAGCTGTTTTTT
v_call: TRBV5-1; d_call: TRBD1; j_call: TRBJ2-7; clone_size: few; cdr3_aa: CASSFGWDRDDEQYF; cdr3_nt: TGCGCCAGCAGCTTTGGATGGGACAGGGACGACGAGCAGTACTTC
v_call: TRBV5-1; d_call: NA; j_call: TRBJ2-1; clone_size: few; cdr3_aa: CASSDGGQEQFF; cdr3_nt: TGCGCCAGCAGCGACGGGGGCCAGGAGCAGTTCTTC
v_call: TRBV7-9; d_call: NA; j_call: TRBJ2-1; clone_size: NA; cdr3_aa: CASSLSPGSWGNEQFF; cdr3_nt: TGTGCCAGCAGCTTATCCCCGGGATCTTGGGGCAATGAGCAGTTCTTC
v_call: TRBV6-5; d_call: TRBD1; j_call: TRBJ1-1; clone_size: NA; cdr3_aa: CASSWTGGDTEAFF; cdr3_nt: TGTGCCAGCAGTTGGACAGGGGGGGATACTGAAGCTTTCTTT
v_call: TRBV5-1; d_call: TRBD1; j_call: TRBJ2-3; clone_size: few; cdr3_aa: CASSLVQGGTDTQYF; cdr3_nt: TGCGCCAGCAGCTTGGTTCAGGGGGGCACAGATACGCAGTATTTT
v_call: TRBV20-1; d_call: NA; j_call: TRBJ2-2; clone_size: few; cdr3_aa: CSARVRENTGELFF; cdr3_nt: TGCAGTGCTAGAGTACGGGAGAACACCGGGGAGCTGTTTTTT
v_call: TRBV6-5; d_call: NA; j_call: TRBJ2-4; clone_size: many; cdr3_aa: CASSYPGGPTKNIQYF; cdr3_nt: TGTGCCAGCAGTTACCCCGGGGGGCCGACCAAAAACATTCAGTACTTC
v_call: TRBV24-1; d_call: TRBD1; j_call: TRBJ2-1; clone_size: NA; cdr3_aa: CATSDPNRGTGSYNEQFF; cdr3_nt: TGTGCCACCAGTGATCCAAACCGTGGGACAGGCTCCTACAATGAGCAGTTCTTC
v_call: TRBV7-2; d_call: TRBD2; j_call: TRBJ2-7; clone_size: NA; cdr3_aa: CASNSGGAYEQYF; cdr3_nt: TGTGCCAGCAACAGCGGGGGGGCCTACGAGCAGTACTTC
v_call: TRBV18; d_call: NA; j_call: TRBJ2-7; clone_size: many; cdr3_aa: CASSPDDRFYEQYF; cdr3_nt: TGTGCCAGCTCACCAGACGACAGATTCTACGAGCAGTACTTC
v_call: TRBV6-1; d_call: NA; j_call: TRBJ1-4; clone_size: few; cdr3_aa: CASSPGPWEKLFF; cdr3_nt: TGTGCCAGCAGTCCGGGACCTTGGGAAAAACTGTTTTTT
v_call: TRBV20-1; d_call: TRBD1; j_call: TRBJ1-5; clone_size: NA; cdr3_aa: CSALTGGNQPQHF; cdr3_nt: TGCAGTGCCCTGACAGGGGGTAATCAGCCCCAGCATTTT
v_call: TRBV14; d_call: TRBD2; j_call: TRBJ2-1; clone_size: many; cdr3_aa: CASSQDSGRSSYNEQFF; cdr3_nt: TGTGCCAGCAGCCAAGATAGCGGGAGAAGCTCCTACAATGAGCAGTTCTTC
v_call: TRBV15; d_call: NA; j_call: TRBJ2-7; clone_size: few; cdr3_aa: CATSRVRGEQYF; cdr3_nt: TGTGCCACCAGCAGAGTCAGGGGTGAGCAGTACTTC
v_call: TRBV28; d_call: NA; j_call: TRBJ1-5; clone_size: many; cdr3_aa: CASSSYRVGNQPQHF; cdr3_nt: TGTGCCAGCAGTTCCTATCGGGTTGGCAATCAGCCCCAGCATTTT
v_call: TRBV11-2; d_call: TRBD2; j_call: TRBJ2-7; clone_size: NA; cdr3_aa: CASSHGLAGDGVVYEQYF; cdr3_nt: TGTGCCAGCAGCCACGGACTAGCGGGAGACGGGGTGGTCTACGAGCAGTACTTC
v_call: TRBV5-1; d_call: NA; j_call: TRBJ2-7; clone_size: few; cdr3_aa: CASSLEGRSYEQYF; cdr3_nt: TGCGCCAGCAGCTTGGAGGGACGATCCTACGAGCAGTACTTC
v_call: TRBV13; d_call: NA; j_call: TRBJ2-1; clone_size: few; cdr3_aa: CASSLGLGSYNEQFF; cdr3_nt: TGTGCCAGCAGCCTAGGGCTGGGCTCCTACAATGAGCAGTTCTTC
v_call: TRBV4-3; d_call: NA; j_call: TRBJ2-2; clone_size: NA; cdr3_aa: CAGSQDWESGELFF; cdr3_nt: TGCGCCGGCAGCCAAGACTGGGAGTCCGGGGAGCTGTTTTTT
v_call: TRBV6-2/TRBV6-3; d_call: NA; j_call: TRBJ1-2; clone_size: NA; cdr3_aa: CASSYSVGPYGYTF; cdr3_nt: TGTGCCAGCAGTTACTCTGTGGGACCCTATGGCTACACCTTC
v_call: TRBV4-3; d_call: TRBD2; j_call: TRBJ2-2; clone_size: many; cdr3_aa: CASSQEGWRGVPGELFF; cdr3_nt: TGCGCCAGCAGCCAAGAGGGGTGGCGGGGGGTTCCCGGGGAGCTGTTTTTT